This T cell receptor (beta chain) came from a study of cytomegalovirus exposure and HLA in healthy donors. The primer mix had 60 Vbeta and 13 Jbeta primers. The table came from immunoSEQ multiplex PCR; TCRdb's copy has only in-frame clones and leaves some out. The sample has about 130,000 clones, 70% to 85% seen once; the top ten hold roughly 3%. Study-wide findings and caveats: A few chains tied to CMV proved CMV antigen-specific in vitro. Cytomegalovirus status was reportedly diagnosed by the classifier with high specificity and sensitivity.

This clone was found once. Antigen: not known. Germline V gives CDR1 PRHDT, CDR2 FYEKMQ (reference sequence). The CDR3 consists of 12 residues. Between the trimmed V and J ends, which lost 5 bases and 5 bases, there was a span of 9 bases. Sequenced material: PBMCs. The rearrangement links TRBV13 to TRBJ1-1; D ambiguous. The clonotype was recovered from a woman in her sixties or seventies in good health and CMV-seropositive. This CDR3 reads CASSTGWTEAFF. Written as DNA, the CDR3 is TGTGCCAGCAGCACCGGGTGGACTGAAGCTTTCTTT.